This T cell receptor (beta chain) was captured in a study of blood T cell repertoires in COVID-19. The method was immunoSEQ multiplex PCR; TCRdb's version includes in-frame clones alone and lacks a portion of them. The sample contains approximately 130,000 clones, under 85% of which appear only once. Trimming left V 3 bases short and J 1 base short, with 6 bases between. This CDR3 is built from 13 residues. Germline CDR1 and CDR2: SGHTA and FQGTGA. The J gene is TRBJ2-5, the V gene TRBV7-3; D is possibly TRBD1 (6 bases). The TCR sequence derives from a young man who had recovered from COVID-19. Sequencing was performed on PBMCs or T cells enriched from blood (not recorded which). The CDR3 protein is CASSLGAQETQYF. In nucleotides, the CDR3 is TGTGCCAGCAGCTTGGGGGCCCAAGAGACCCAGTACTTC.